This T cell receptor (beta chain) comes out of a study of T-cell reconstitution after alpha-beta-depleted transplantation in children. This clonotype has ten or more counts. Germline V gene sequence: CDR1 SGHAT, CDR2 FQNNGV. The CDR3 has 14 residues. V lost 4 bases and J lost 8, with 14 bases in between. Library preparation (for TCRbeta) was performed with unique molecular identifiers. In TCRdb, the PCR reads were re-called with MiXCR into one record per CDR3 protein. The table lists about 460,000 distinct CDR3 sequences, around 13% of them singletons. This sequence originates from a human donor who donated a stem cell graft to a child with combined immunodeficiency. J is TRBJ1-4 and V is TRBV11-2, with D uncertain. The sequencing used PBMCs from the stem cell graft donor, collected from the stem cell graft. The CDR3 sequence: CASSSVAVSEKLFF. CDR3 sequence (DNA): TGTGCCAGCAGCTCTGTCGCCGTCTCAGAAAAACTGTTTTTT. Full variable domain (outside the CDR3, taken from reference TRBV11-2 and TRBJ1-4): EAGVAQSPRYKIIEKRQSVAFWCNPISGHATLYWYQQILGQGPKLLIQFQNNGVVDDSQLPKDRFSAERLKGVDSTLKIQPAKLEDSAVYLCASSSVAVSEKLFFGSGTQLSVL.